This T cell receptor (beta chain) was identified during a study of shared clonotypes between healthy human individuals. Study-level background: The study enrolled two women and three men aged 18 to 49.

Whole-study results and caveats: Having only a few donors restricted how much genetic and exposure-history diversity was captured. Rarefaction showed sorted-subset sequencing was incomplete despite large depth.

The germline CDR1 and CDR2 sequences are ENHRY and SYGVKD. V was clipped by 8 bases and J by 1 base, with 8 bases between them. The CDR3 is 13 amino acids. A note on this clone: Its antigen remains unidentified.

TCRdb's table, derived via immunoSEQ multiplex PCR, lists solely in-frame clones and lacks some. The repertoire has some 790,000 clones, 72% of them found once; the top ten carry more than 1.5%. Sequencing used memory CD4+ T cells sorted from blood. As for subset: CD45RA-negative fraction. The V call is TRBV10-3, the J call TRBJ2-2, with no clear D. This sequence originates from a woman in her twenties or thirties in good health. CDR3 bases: TGTGCCATCTCTTCAGGGAACACCGGGGAGCTGTTTTTT. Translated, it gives CAISSGNTGELFF.